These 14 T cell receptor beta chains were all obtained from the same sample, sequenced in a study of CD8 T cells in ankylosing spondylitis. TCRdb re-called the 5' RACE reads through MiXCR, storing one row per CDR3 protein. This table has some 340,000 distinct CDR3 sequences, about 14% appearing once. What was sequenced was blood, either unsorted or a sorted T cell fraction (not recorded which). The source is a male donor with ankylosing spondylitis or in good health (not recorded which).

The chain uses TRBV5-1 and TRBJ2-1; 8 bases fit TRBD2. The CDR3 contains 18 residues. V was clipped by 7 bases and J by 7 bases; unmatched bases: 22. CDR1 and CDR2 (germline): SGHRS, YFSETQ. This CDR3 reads CASSPPGASGRSLNEQFF. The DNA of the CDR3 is TGCGCCAGCTCGCCGCCAGGGGCTAGCGGGCGGTCTTTGAATGAGCAGTTCTTC. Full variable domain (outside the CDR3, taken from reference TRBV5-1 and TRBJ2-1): KAGVTQTPRYLIKTRGQQVTLSCSPISGHRSVSWYQQTPGQGLQFLFEYFSETQRNKGNFPGRFSGRQFSNSRSEMNVSTLELGDSALYLCASSPPGASGRSLNEQFFGPGTRLTVL.

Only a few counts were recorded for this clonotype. The CDR3 sequence is CSATMGGNTEAFF. CDR3 nucleotide sequence: TGCAGTGCAACCATGGGGGGGAACACTGAAGCTTTCTTT. The rearrangement joins TRBV20-1 to TRBJ1-1; a possible D gene is TRBD1 (5 bases). CDR1 is DFQATT and CDR2 is SNEGSKA in the germline V gene (reference sequence). There are 13 residues in the CDR3. V lost 6 bases to trimming and J lost 1 base, with 12 bases between them.

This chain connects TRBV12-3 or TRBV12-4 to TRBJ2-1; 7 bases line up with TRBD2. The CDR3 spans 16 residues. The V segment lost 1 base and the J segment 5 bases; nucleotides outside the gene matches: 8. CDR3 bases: TGTGCCAGCAGTTTAGGCCGACGACTAGCTGACAATGAGCAGTTCTTC. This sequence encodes CASSLGRRLADNEQFF.

DNA for the CDR3: TGCGCCAGCAGCTGGGACGGGTCTGGTGAGAGCTACACCTTC. Protein: CASSWDGSGESYTF. V usage is TRBV5-1 and J usage is TRBJ1-2; a possible D gene is TRBD1 (5 bases). CDR1 and CDR2 (germline): SGHRS, YFSETQ. V was cut by 3 bases and J by 9 bases, with 18 bases left in between. CDR3 length equals 14 residues.

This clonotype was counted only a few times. CDR3 bases: TGTGCCAGCAGTTTAGCGACAGATAGCAATCAGCCCCAGCATTTT. This sequence encodes CASSLATDSNQPQHF. This sequence joins TRBV12-3 or TRBV12-4 and TRBJ1-5; D perhaps matches TRBD1 (5 bases). V was cut by 0 bases and J by 0 bases, with 6 bases left in between. The CDR3 is 15 residues long.

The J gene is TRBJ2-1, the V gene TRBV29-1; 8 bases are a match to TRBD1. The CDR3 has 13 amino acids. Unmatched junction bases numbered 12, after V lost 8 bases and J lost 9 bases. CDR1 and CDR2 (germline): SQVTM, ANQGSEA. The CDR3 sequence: CSTRDPGGIEQFF. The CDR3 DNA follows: TGCAGCACACGGGATCCAGGGGGCATTGAGCAGTTCTTC.

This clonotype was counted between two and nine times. CDR3 DNA: TGTGCCAGCAGCTCTCCCCGGGACAGGGGTACAGATACGCAGTATTTT. It encodes CASSSPRDRGTDTQYF. The rearrangement uses TRBV7-9 and TRBJ2-3, with 10 bases matching TRBD1. The germline gives CDR1 SEHNR, CDR2 FQNEAQ (reference sequence). V lost 4 bases, J lost 3 bases, and 7 bases stayed unmatched. The CDR3 is 16 residues long.

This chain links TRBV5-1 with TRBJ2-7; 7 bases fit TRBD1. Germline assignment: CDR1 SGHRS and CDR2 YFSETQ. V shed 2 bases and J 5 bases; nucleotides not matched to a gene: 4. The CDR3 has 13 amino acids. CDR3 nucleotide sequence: TGCGCCAGCAGCTTCAAAGGGGGCAACGAGCAGTACTTC. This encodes CASSFKGGNEQYF.

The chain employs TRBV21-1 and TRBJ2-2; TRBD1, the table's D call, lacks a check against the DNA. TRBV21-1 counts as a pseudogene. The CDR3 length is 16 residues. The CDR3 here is CASSKKGTTNTGELFF. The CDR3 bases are TGTGCCAGCAGCAAAAAAGGGACAACGAACACCGGGGAGCTGTTTTTT.

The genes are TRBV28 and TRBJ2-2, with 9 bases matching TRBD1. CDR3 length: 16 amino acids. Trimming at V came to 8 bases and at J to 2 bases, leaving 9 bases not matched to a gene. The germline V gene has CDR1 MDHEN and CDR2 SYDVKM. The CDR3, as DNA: TGTGCCAGCGGAACCGGGACAGGGATAAACACCGGGGAGCTGTTTTTT. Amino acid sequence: CASGTGTGINTGELFF.

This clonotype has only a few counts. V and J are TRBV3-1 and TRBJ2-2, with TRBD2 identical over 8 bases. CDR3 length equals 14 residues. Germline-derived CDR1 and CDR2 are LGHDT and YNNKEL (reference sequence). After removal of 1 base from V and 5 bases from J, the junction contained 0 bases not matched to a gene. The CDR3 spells CASSQAGGTGELFF. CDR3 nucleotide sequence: TGTGCCAGCAGCCAAGCGGGAGGGACCGGGGAGCTGTTTTTT.

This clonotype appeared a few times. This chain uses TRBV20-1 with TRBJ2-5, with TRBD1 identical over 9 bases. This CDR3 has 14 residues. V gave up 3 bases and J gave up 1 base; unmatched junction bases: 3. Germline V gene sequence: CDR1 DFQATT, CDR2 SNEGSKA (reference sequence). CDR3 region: CSARGQGGQETQYF. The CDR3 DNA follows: TGCAGTGCTAGGGGACAGGGTGGCCAAGAGACCCAGTACTTC.

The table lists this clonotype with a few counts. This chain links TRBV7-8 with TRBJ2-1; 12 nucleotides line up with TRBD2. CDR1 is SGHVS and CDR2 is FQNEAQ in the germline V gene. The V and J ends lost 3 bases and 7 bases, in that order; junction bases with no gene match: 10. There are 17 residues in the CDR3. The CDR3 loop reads CASSFPRTSGMSNEQFF. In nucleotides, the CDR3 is TGTGCCAGCAGCTTTCCTAGGACTAGCGGGATGAGTAATGAGCAGTTCTTC.

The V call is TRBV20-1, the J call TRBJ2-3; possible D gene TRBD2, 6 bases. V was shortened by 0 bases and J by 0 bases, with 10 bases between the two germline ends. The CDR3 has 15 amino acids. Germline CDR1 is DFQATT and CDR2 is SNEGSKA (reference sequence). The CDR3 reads CSARDYGGSTDTQYF. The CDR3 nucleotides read TGCAGTGCTAGAGATTACGGAGGGAGCACAGATACGCAGTATTTT.